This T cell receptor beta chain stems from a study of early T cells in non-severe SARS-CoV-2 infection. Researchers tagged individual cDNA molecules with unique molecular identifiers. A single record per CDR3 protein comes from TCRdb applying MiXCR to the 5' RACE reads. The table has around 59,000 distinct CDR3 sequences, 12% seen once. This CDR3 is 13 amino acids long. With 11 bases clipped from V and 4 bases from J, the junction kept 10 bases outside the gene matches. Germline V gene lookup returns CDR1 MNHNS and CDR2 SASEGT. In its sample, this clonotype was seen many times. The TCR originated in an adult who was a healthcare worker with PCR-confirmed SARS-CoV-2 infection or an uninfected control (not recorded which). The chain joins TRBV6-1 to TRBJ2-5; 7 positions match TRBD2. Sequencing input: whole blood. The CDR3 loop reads CASLAGEVETQYF. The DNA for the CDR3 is TGTGCCTCCCTTGCGGGAGAGGTAGAGACCCAGTACTTC.